This TCR beta chain stems from a study of cytomegalovirus exposure and HLA in healthy donors. Study context: Out of 180 million or so T cells, an earlier analysis found around 120 million unique TCR beta sequences in total.

Study-wide points: In a later analysis, DRB1 alleles had the most associated TCRs; HLA-C alleles the fewest. In a later analysis, common viral pathogens appeared linked to several of the most significant clusters. Diagnosis of cytomegalovirus status made by the classifier reportedly showed high specificity and sensitivity.

Both 60 Vbeta primers and 13 Jbeta primers went into the PCR. Profiling relied on immunoSEQ multiplex PCR, and the TCRdb table lists in-frame clones only, not all of them. The data hold some 150,000 clones, with approximately 80% observed a single time. The CDR3 spans 17 residues. V lost 4 bases and J lost 3; bases outside the gene matches: 11. The V gene's germline CDR1 is SGHNT and CDR2 YYREEE (reference sequence). Worth noting for this clone: Its antigen is unidentified.

This sequence joins TRBV5-4 and TRBJ2-2, with 8 nucleotides matching TRBD1. Sequenced: PBMCs. This clonotype was obtained from a male donor in good health and CMV-seronegative. The CDR3 sequence: CASSNRQGALDTGELFF. In DNA form, the CDR3 reads TGTGCCAGCAGCAACAGGCAGGGGGCGCTGGACACCGGGGAGCTGTTTTTT.